These 6 T cell receptor beta chains originate from one sample sequenced in a study of CD8+ T cells in alopecia areata. After isolation, RNA underwent reverse transcription to generate cDNA as the sequencing template. Profiling relied on immunoSEQ multiplex PCR, and the TCRdb table lists in-frame clones only, not all of them. The table records some 190,000 clones, 50% to 70% of them present only once. Treatment defined: oral pan-JAK inhibitor, 5-10 mg twice daily. Sequences were derived from CD4+ T cells sorted from blood, sampled between weeks 49 and 50, from a patient treated with tofacitinib. These receptors all stem from a human donor with alopecia areata.

This CDR3 reads CASSSWDTEAFF. The CDR3 DNA sequence: TGTGCCAGCAGTTCCTGGGACACTGAAGCTTTCTTT. The chain employs TRBV28 and TRBJ1-1; D gene uncertain. There are 12 residues in the CDR3. In germline, CDR1 is MDHEN, CDR2 SYDVKM. V was clipped by 4 bases and J by 3 bases, with 6 bases between them.

This clone was counted a few times. The chain has TRBV28 and TRBJ2-5, with D perhaps matching TRBD1 (6 bases). The CDR3 has 14 amino acids. V gave up 6 bases and J gave up 4 bases, with 15 bases separating them. Per germline, CDR1 MDHEN and CDR2 SYDVKM. As DNA, the CDR3 is TGTGCCAGCAGACCGGACAGCCGACGAGAGACCCAGTACTTC. Translation: CASRPDSRRETQYF.

This clone was seen only a few times. This sequence joins TRBV27 and TRBJ2-7; D remains unclear. Germline V CDR1 and CDR2: MNHEY, SMNVEV (reference sequence). The CDR3 consists of 16 residues. Between the trimmed V and J ends, which lost 4 bases and 4 bases, there was a span of 20 bases. CDR3 amino acids: CASSSPSAPTGYEQYF. The CDR3 DNA follows: TGTGCCAGCAGTTCCCCCTCGGCCCCGACGGGTTACGAGCAGTACTTC.

V usage is TRBV28 and J usage is TRBJ1-2, with TRBD1 as a possible D gene (5 bases). V was cut by 8 bases and J by 2 bases, with 12 bases left in between. CDR3 length: 13 amino acids. Germline assignment: CDR1 MDHEN and CDR2 SYDVKM. Here the CDR3 DNA reads TGTGCCAGCTCGGCAGGGAACAACTATGGCTACACCTTC. Translated, it gives CASSAGNNYGYTF.

The chain couples TRBV29-1 to TRBJ2-1, with D possibly TRBD2 on 7 matching bases. CDR1 SQVTM and CDR2 ANQGSEA come from the germline V gene. V was shortened by 7 bases and J by 9 bases, with 16 bases between the two germline ends. CDR3 length: 12 residues. The CDR3 sequence: CSAGGAVSEQFF. CDR3 coding DNA: TGCAGCGCGGGGGGCGCAGTGAGTGAGCAGTTCTTC.

The chain is built from TRBV29-1 and TRBJ2-7; 7 bases align to TRBD2. The junction had 5 bases not matched to a gene; V was cut back by 5 bases and J by 1 base. CDR3 size: 13 residues. CDR1 is SQVTM and CDR2 is ANQGSEA in the germline V gene. Here the CDR3 DNA reads TGCAGCGTTCTGGCTAGCGGTTCCTACGAGCAGTACTTC. It is translated as CSVLASGSYEQYF.